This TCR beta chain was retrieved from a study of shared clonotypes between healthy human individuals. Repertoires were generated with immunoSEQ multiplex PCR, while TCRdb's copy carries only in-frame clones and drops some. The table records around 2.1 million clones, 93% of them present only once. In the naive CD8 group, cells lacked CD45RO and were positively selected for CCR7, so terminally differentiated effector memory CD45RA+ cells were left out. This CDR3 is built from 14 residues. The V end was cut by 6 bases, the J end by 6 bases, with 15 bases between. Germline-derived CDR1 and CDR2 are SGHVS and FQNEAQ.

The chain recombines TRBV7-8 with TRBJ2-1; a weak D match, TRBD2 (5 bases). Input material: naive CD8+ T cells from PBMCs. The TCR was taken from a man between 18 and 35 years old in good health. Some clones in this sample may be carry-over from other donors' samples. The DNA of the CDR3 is TGTGCCAGCAGTCCTAGCCAGCGGAGCAATGAGCAGTTCTTC. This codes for CASSPSQRSNEQFF.